This TCR beta chain was obtained from a study of blood T cells in healthy people across ages. This clonotype has just one count. With a J-beta primer mix and a sample-barcoded 5' primer, a second PCR ran about 7 to 12 cycles. With 12 random nucleotides, a template-switch adaptor tagged each individual cDNA molecule. Sequencing yielded, for each sample, at least 2.5 million paired-end reads carrying CDR3. TCRdb re-called the 5' RACE reads with MiXCR, one entry per CDR3 protein. The data show around 400,000 distinct CDR3 sequences, roughly half seen once. The CDR3 has 12 amino acids. V was cut by 5 bases and J by 4 bases, with 8 bases left in between. Germline V gene sequence: CDR1 SGHRS, CDR2 YFSETQ.

Sequenced sample: blood. The chain is built from TRBV5-1 and TRBJ2-3; D gene unclear. The TCR originated in a man aged 60-69 years in good health. For the CDR3, the DNA is TGCGCCAGCAGTCGGGCCCCAGATACGCAGTATTTT. Its protein product is CASSRAPDTQYF.